Listed below are T cell receptor beta chains from one sample, sequenced in a study of monozygotic twins with inflammatory bowel disease. One entry per CDR3 protein, without DNA, is what TCRdb gives after re-calling the 5' RACE reads. The sample totals over 35,000 distinct CDR3 sequences. Input material: blood. All receptors come from a human donor with ulcerative colitis or Crohn's disease, or a healthy co-twin of an affected twin (not recorded which). The CDR3 runs from the conserved cysteine through the conserved F or W. Each record gives: J gene, V gene, CDR3 protein.

TRBJ1-2	TRBV7-2	CASSKGRGLGYTF
TRBJ2-3	TRBV18	CASSPTGGATDTQYF
TRBJ2-2	TRBV9	CASSKDSWTGELFF
TRBJ1-5	TRBV24-1	CATSDQNQPQHF
TRBJ1-2	TRBV29-1	CSVLSLSYGYTF
TRBJ2-5	TRBV5-1	CASSLGMQQETQYF
TRBJ2-5	TRBV7-9	CASSPPSGQGSGETQYF
TRBJ2-5	TRBV4-3	CASSQDGGGQETQYF
TRBJ2-5	TRBV10-2	CASSEERGPSRETQYF
TRBJ1-1	TRBV5-5	CASSLGDRAGTEAFF
TRBJ2-1	TRBV25-1	CASELGQGAYEQFF
TRBJ2-1	TRBV28	CASSLSSSGNEQFF
TRBJ1-2	TRBV19	CASSPNPSYGYTF
TRBJ1-2	TRBV12-3/TRBV12-4	CASSSRGTYGYTF
TRBJ2-7	TRBV5-1	CASSVQGGSYEQYF
TRBJ1-1	TRBV5-6	CASSLERGQAFF
TRBJ1-1	TRBV28	CASRNGGGSTEAFF
TRBJ1-5	TRBV5-1	CASSAGTGNQPQHF
TRBJ2-7	TRBV4-3	CASSHTGTGHYEQYF
TRBJ2-3	TRBV7-3	CASSLKNSGSGTYTQYF
TRBJ1-6	TRBV30	CAWRVKNSPLHF
TRBJ2-1	TRBV3-1	CASSPQSAGGNNEQFF
TRBJ1-2	TRBV2	CASSAEYYGYTF
TRBJ2-1	TRBV28	CASSSLAEGYNEQFF
TRBJ1-1	TRBV6-5	CASNRGAEAFF
TRBJ2-1	TRBV11-1	CASSRNSGTGNTYNEQFF
TRBJ1-6	TRBV4-3	CASSQETGGYSPLHF
TRBJ1-1	TRBV6-1	CASIQQSAGKNTEAFF
TRBJ2-7	TRBV7-2	CASSPRQGFVREQYF
TRBJ1-1	TRBV30	CAWSTNRGDITEAFF
TRBJ2-7	TRBV5-1	CASSFGSGMTYEQYF
TRBJ1-1	TRBV9	CASSVAPRVSEAFF
TRBJ1-2	TRBV24-1	CATSGTGTGYGYTF
TRBJ2-7	TRBV10-3	CAISGDRGSYEQYF
TRBJ2-1	TRBV27	CASSLPSNEQFF
TRBJ1-6	TRBV20-1	CSATPGQNRNSPLHF
TRBJ2-2	TRBV4-3	CASSQDRVIGELFF
TRBJ2-7	TRBV5-5	CASSGTGIIDYEQYF